These T cell receptor beta chains were read from a single sample in a study of cytomegalovirus exposure and HLA in healthy donors. Sequencing was performed with immunoSEQ multiplex PCR; in TCRdb, only in-frame clones are kept and a portion is missing. Here the sample spans more than 95,000 clones, 75% to 90% being singletons. The sequenced material came from PBMCs. Receptor source: a woman younger than 35 in good health and CMV-seronegative. The CDR3 runs from the conserved cysteine through the conserved F or W. The D gene is left open where the match is weak. Size is omitted from some rows. Given values are once, few, many or a class for expanded clones.

j_call d_call v_call cdr3_length clone_size cdr3_nt cdr3_aa
TRBJ1-5 . TRBV28 12 . TGTGCCAGCAGCCACGTGAGTCAGCCCCAGCATTTT CASSHVSQPQHF
TRBJ2-7 TRBD2 TRBV7-8 20 . TGTGCCAGCAGCCTCAAAGTTACTGCTCTAGCGGGAGGGCCCTCCTACGAGCAGTACTTC CASSLKVTALAGGPSYEQYF
TRBJ1-5 . TRBV18 14 few TGTGCCAGCTCACCACAGGGGGACAATCAGCCCCAGCATTTT CASSPQGDNQPQHF
TRBJ1-4 TRBD1 TRBV28 16 . TGTGCCAGCAGTTCGTCTACCGGGACAGGGCATGAAAAACTGTTTTTT CASSSSTGTGHEKLFF
TRBJ2-5 . TRBV10-3 13 . TGTGCCATCAGTGAGTCGCCCGGCGGGACCCAGTACTTC CAISESPGGTQYF
TRBJ1-1 . TRBV27 14 . TGTGCCAGCAGAATGACTTGGGAGGCCACTGAAGCTTTCTTT CASRMTWEATEAFF
TRBJ1-4 . TRBV30 14 . TGTGCCTGGAGTGACGGGACAAATAATGAAAAACTGTTTTTT CAWSDGTNNEKLFF
TRBJ1-1 . TRBV30 11 . TGTGCCTGGAGTACCACCACTTCGGCTTTCTTT CAWSTTTSAFF
TRBJ1-4 TRBD1 TRBV6-5 15 . TGTGCCAGCAGCTACCGCGGGACACAGGGGGAAAAACTGTTTTTT CASSYRGTQGEKLFF
TRBJ1-2 . TRBV5-4 13 once TGTGCCAGCAGCTTGCTAGGGGACTATGGCTACACCTTC CASSLLGDYGYTF
TRBJ2-2 TRBD2 TRBV19 16 . TGTGCCAGTAGTGTTGATTGGACTAGCGGCACCGGGGAGCTGTTTTTT CASSVDWTSGTGELFF
TRBJ2-2 TRBD2 TRBV11-3 14 . TGTGCCAGCAGTTCACGGGAGGGTACCGGGGAGCTGTTTTTT CASSSREGTGELFF
TRBJ2-7 TRBD1 TRBV9 13 . TGTGCCAGCAGTCAGGACAGGGGCTACGAGCAGTACTTC CASSQDRGYEQYF
TRBJ1-6 . TRBV19 15 few TGTGCCAGTAGTACCCTTCAGGGTACCCACTCACCCCTCCACTTT CASSTLQGTHSPLHF
TRBJ1-2 . TRBV6-5 16 . TGTGCCAGCAGTTACGGAGAACAGGAGACTAACTATGGCTACACCTTC CASSYGEQETNYGYTF
TRBJ2-5 . TRBV11-2 17 . TGTGCCAGCAGCTTAAGGGTCCAGGGTGGGCGCCAAGAGACCCAGTACTTC CASSLRVQGGRQETQYF
TRBJ2-7 TRBD1 TRBV28 16 . TGTGCCAGCACCGGACCCCGGGACAGGGCTGCCTACGAGCAGTACTTC CASTGPRDRAAYEQYF
TRBJ2-7 . TRBV28 15 . TGTGCCAGCAGCTCTAGCCAGGACGGCGCCTACGAGCAGTACTTC CASSSSQDGAYEQYF
TRBJ1-5 . TRBV19 15 . TGTGCCAGTAGATGGACATTGGGGAGCAATCAGCCCCAGCATTTT CASRWTLGSNQPQHF
TRBJ1-2 . TRBV6-6 15 . TGTGCCAGCAGTTACCAGGGGATTGAGAACTATGGCTACACCTTC CASSYQGIENYGYTF
TRBJ2-3 TRBD2 TRBV30 16 . TGTGCCTGGAGTTCGGCTAGCGGGAGGTTCACAGATACGCAGTATTTT CAWSSASGRFTDTQYF
TRBJ1-5 TRBD1 TRBV6-5 14 once TGTGCCAGCAGTCGTCGACAGGGGAATCAGCCCCAGCATTTT CASSRRQGNQPQHF
TRBJ2-1 . TRBV15 15 few TGTGCCACCAGGTCAGGGGCGCGGGAGAGCAATGAGCAGTTCTTC CATRSGARESNEQFF
TRBJ1-3 TRBD1 TRBV5-8 16 . TGTGCCAGCAGCCCCGCGGGACAGGGAAAAGGAAACACCATATATTTT CASSPAGQGKGNTIYF
TRBJ1-2 . TRBV30 11 . TGTGCCTGGGAACAGGGCGGGGGCTACACCTTC CAWEQGGGYTF